A selection of T cell receptor beta chains follows, all from one sample in a study of blood T cell repertoires in COVID-19. TCRdb's table, derived via immunoSEQ multiplex PCR, lists solely in-frame clones and lacks some. The table lists a few hundred thousand clones, roughly nine tenths of them singletons. Sequencing used PBMCs or T cells enriched from blood (not recorded which). These receptors were obtained from a woman aged 55-69 years who had recovered from COVID-19. Both conserved end residues are part of each CDR3. A D gene is named only where the DNA matches it firmly. Only part of the rows carry a size: once, few, many, or a class if the clone is expanded.

size: -; V: TRBV6-5; J: TRBJ1-1; length: 15; D: TRBD1; DNA: TGTGCCAGCAGTTACACGGGCAGGGGGCATACTGAAGCTTTCTTT; CDR3: CASSYTGRGHTEAFF
size: -; V: TRBV5-1; J: TRBJ2-3; length: 16; D: TRBD2; DNA: TGCGCCAGCAGCTTGGTGGCCCGGGGGGTCGGCGATACGCAGTATTTT; CDR3: CASSLVARGVGDTQYF
size: -; V: TRBV6-5; J: TRBJ1-1; length: 14; D: -; DNA: TGTGCCAGCAGTTATGGAGGACGGGGCACTGAAGCTTTCTTT; CDR3: CASSYGGRGTEAFF
size: -; V: TRBV18; J: TRBJ2-7; length: 17; D: TRBD1; DNA: TGTGCCAGCTCACCATATTACCGGACAGGGCCCACCTACGAGCAGTACTTC; CDR3: CASSPYYRTGPTYEQYF
size: -; V: TRBV3-1/TRBV3-2; J: TRBJ1-2; length: 14; D: -; DNA: TGTGCCAGCAGCCAAGGTCGGTTGTCCTATGGCTACACCTTC; CDR3: CASSQGRLSYGYTF
size: -; V: TRBV27; J: TRBJ1-2; length: 13; D: -; DNA: TGTGCCATAGCGGCGAACCCTGACTATGGCTACACCTTC; CDR3: CAIAANPDYGYTF
size: -; V: TRBV19; J: TRBJ2-1; length: 17; D: TRBD2; DNA: TGTGCCAGTAGCCCTTTTCGAGCGGGGGGCAGGTTTGGGGAGCAGTTCTTC; CDR3: CASSPFRAGGRFGEQFF
size: -; V: TRBV29-1; J: TRBJ1-5; length: 14; D: TRBD1; DNA: TGCAGCGTTGGCGCGGGGACAGAGAATCAGCCCCAGCATTTT; CDR3: CSVGAGTENQPQHF
size: -; V: TRBV3-1/TRBV3-2; J: TRBJ1-4; length: 12; D: -; DNA: TGTGCCAGCAGCCAGCGCTATGAAAAACTGTTTTTT; CDR3: CASSQRYEKLFF
size: -; V: TRBV5-8; J: TRBJ2-6; length: 15; D: -; DNA: TGTGCCAGCAGCTGGTGGAGCTCTGGGGCCAACGTCCTGACTTTC; CDR3: CASSWWSSGANVLTF
size: once; V: TRBV18; J: TRBJ1-4; length: 13; D: -; DNA: TGTGCCAGCTCACCTTCCAGGGTCGAAAAACTGTTTTTT; CDR3: CASSPSRVEKLFF
size: once; V: TRBV7-9; J: TRBJ1-5; length: 13; D: -; DNA: TGTGCCAGCAGCTTCGACTTCAATCAGCCCCAGCATTTT; CDR3: CASSFDFNQPQHF
size: once; V: TRBV4-1; J: TRBJ2-1; length: 15; D: TRBD2; DNA: TGCGCCAGCTCCAAACCTAGCGGGGGGGCGGGTGAGCAGTTCTTC; CDR3: CASSKPSGGAGEQFF
size: once; V: TRBV5-1; J: TRBJ2-7; length: 14; D: TRBD2; DNA: TGCGCCAGCAGGTCCGGGACTACCTCGTACGAGCAGTACTTC; CDR3: CASRSGTTSYEQYF
size: once; V: TRBV3-1/TRBV3-2; J: TRBJ2-1; length: 15; D: -; DNA: TGTGCCAGCAGCCAAGGACAGAATTCCTACAATGAGCAGTTCTTC; CDR3: CASSQGQNSYNEQFF
size: -; V: TRBV7-8; J: TRBJ1-2; length: 17; D: TRBD1; DNA: TGTGCCAGCAGCTTAGCCCCGGGACTCCCAGGGGGCTATGGCTACACCTTC; CDR3: CASSLAPGLPGGYGYTF
size: -; V: TRBV27; J: TRBJ1-2; length: 13; D: -; DNA: TGTGCCAGCAGTTTAGGACAGTTCTATGGCTACACCTTC; CDR3: CASSLGQFYGYTF
size: -; V: TRBV27; J: TRBJ2-1; length: 18; D: TRBD1; DNA: TGTGCCAGCAGCCCACTCCTCAGCCGGGACAGGGCCTACAATGAGCAGTTCTTC; CDR3: CASSPLLSRDRAYNEQFF
size: once; V: TRBV11-2; J: TRBJ2-2; length: 16; D: TRBD2; DNA: TGTGCCAGCAGCTTTGAGAGCGGGGGCTGGACCGGGGAGCTGTTTTTT; CDR3: CASSFESGGWTGELFF
size: -; V: TRBV19; J: TRBJ1-1; length: 14; D: TRBD1; DNA: TGTGCCAGTACAAAGGACAGGCCGAACACTGAAGCTTTCTTT; CDR3: CASTKDRPNTEAFF
size: -; V: TRBV19; J: TRBJ1-5; length: 17; D: TRBD1; DNA: TGTGCCAGTAGTAAGGTGGGGACACAAACAGGGGGACAGCCCCAGCATTTT; CDR3: CASSKVGTQTGGQPQHF
size: -; V: TRBV9; J: TRBJ1-1; length: 15; D: TRBD1; DNA: TGTGCCAGCAGCGTAGCCCCACAGGGGGACACTGAAGCTTTCTTT; CDR3: CASSVAPQGDTEAFF
size: few; V: TRBV5-1; J: TRBJ2-2; length: 16; D: -; DNA: TGCGCCAGCACCCCAGGGGGGACAGCAACCACCGGGGAGCTGTTTTTT; CDR3: CASTPGGTATTGELFF
size: -; V: TRBV18; J: TRBJ2-3; length: 17; D: -; DNA: TGTGCCAGCTCACCCGTTGGGGGGGCTATCAGCACAGATACGCAGTATTTT; CDR3: CASSPVGGAISTDTQYF
size: -; V: TRBV4-1; J: TRBJ2-3; length: 17; D: -; DNA: TGCGCCAGCAGCCAAATACCCGGACTATTTGGGTTCGATACGCAGTATTTT; CDR3: CASSQIPGLFGFDTQYF
size: -; V: TRBV24-1; J: TRBJ2-1; length: 15; D: -; DNA: TGTGCCACCAGTGGTCCGGGTCTCGGCGGCAATGAGCAGTTCTTC; CDR3: CATSGPGLGGNEQFF
size: once; V: TRBV3-1/TRBV3-2; J: TRBJ2-7; length: 15; D: TRBD1; DNA: TGTGCCAGCAGCTTCCGGACAGGGCGGACCTACGAGCAGTACTTC; CDR3: CASSFRTGRTYEQYF
size: -; V: TRBV2; J: TRBJ1-6; length: 13; D: -; DNA: TGTGCCAGCAGCGGGGACTATAATTCACCCCTCCACTTT; CDR3: CASSGDYNSPLHF
size: -; V: TRBV5-1; J: TRBJ1-3; length: 20; D: TRBD1; DNA: TGCGCCAGCAGCCCAACTCTTGTGACAGGGGGCCCCGACTCTGGAAACACCATATATTTT; CDR3: CASSPTLVTGGPDSGNTIYF
size: once; V: TRBV13; J: TRBJ2-7; length: 15; D: TRBD2; DNA: TGTGCCAGCAGCTTAGGCGGGGGGGCCGGGTACGAGCAGTACTTC; CDR3: CASSLGGGAGYEQYF
size: -; V: TRBV5-1; J: TRBJ2-1; length: 15; D: TRBD1; DNA: TGCGCCAGCAGCTTGGTCGGGACAGGGGGTAATGAGCAGTTCTTC; CDR3: CASSLVGTGGNEQFF
size: -; V: TRBV5-1; J: TRBJ1-2; length: 15; D: -; DNA: TGCGCCAGCAGCTTGGCCGCTGGGGGGACCTATGGCTACACCTTC; CDR3: CASSLAAGGTYGYTF